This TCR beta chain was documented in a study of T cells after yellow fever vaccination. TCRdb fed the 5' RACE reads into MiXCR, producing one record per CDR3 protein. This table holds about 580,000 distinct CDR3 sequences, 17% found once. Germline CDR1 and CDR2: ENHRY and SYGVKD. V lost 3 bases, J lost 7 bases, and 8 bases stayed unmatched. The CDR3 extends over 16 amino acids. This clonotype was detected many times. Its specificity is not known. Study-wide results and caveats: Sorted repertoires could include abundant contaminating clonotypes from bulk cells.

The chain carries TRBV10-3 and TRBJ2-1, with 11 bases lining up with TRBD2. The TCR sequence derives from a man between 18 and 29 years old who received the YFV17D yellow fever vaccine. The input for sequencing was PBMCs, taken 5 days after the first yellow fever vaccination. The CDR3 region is CAISDFSGGARNEQFF. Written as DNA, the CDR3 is TGTGCCATCAGTGATTTTAGCGGGGGGGCCCGAAATGAGCAGTTCTTC.